This TCR beta chain is from a study of regulatory T cells in long-lasting Graves disease. Study results and limitations: Whereas 966 public clonotypes were shared by new patients, persistent patients shared more, at roughly 3,000.

Arm-PCR of CDR3 regions and iRepertoire HTBI primers were the basis on which TCR beta libraries were built. One entry per CDR3 protein, called by TCRdb with MiXCR from the multiplex PCR reads. This sample has some 450,000 distinct CDR3 sequences; about a quarter occur once, and the top ten carry roughly 26%. Trimming took 2 bases from V and 5 from J, leaving 7 bases between them. The CDR3 is made up of 13 amino acids. Germline CDR1 and CDR2: SGHDT and YYEEEE. As for time point: persistent/refractory GD, antithyroid drugs over 5 years with positive TRAb. RNA extracted from PBMCs served as the sequencing template. This clonotype was seen a handful of times. Its antigen remains unidentified.

The sequenced sample was peripheral blood mononuclear cells (PBMCs), obtained when the disease was refractory, from a patient treated with antithyroid drugs. This TCR was sampled from a female donor with Graves disease. The chain couples TRBV5-6 to TRBJ2-2; D is undetermined. CDR3 loop: CASSLWVTGELFF. The CDR3 DNA follows: TGTGCCAGCAGCTTATGGGTTACCGGGGAGCTGTTTTTT.